This T cell receptor beta chain originates from a study of spatial heterogeneity in lung cancer. This clonotype was counted between two and nine times. What it recognizes is unknown. TCRdb itself ran the 5' RACE reads through MiXCR, one entry per CDR3 protein. This repertoire shows more than 5,000 distinct CDR3 sequences, 7.8% found once; its top ten account for approximately 15%. Study-level results: Counts of expanded intratumoral alpha and beta TCRs tracked tumor mutation counts. Estimated TCR-seq coverage of tumor T cells was only about 7% for alpha chains. For beta chains, the corresponding estimate was roughly 12%.

Specified time point: sample taken at primary tumor resection. Samples were donated by 72 untreated early-stage non-small cell lung cancer patients. From tumor, nontumor lung or frozen PBMC, whole RNA was taken unsorted for sequencing. Sequenced material: lung tumor tissue, taken at surgery. The receptor was isolated from a female donor with early-stage non-small cell lung cancer.

The CDR3 nucleotides are TGCAGCGGCGAGGAGGATGGGAGCTACACCTTC. Translation: CSGEEDGSYTF. The chain carries TRBV29-1 and TRBJ1-2, with D unresolved. The CDR3 is 11 amino acids. Germline V CDR1 and CDR2: SQVTM, ANQGSEA. Deletions cut 7 bases from V and 9 bases from J, with 15 bases between. Full variable domain (outside the CDR3, taken from reference TRBV29-1 and TRBJ1-2): SAVISQKPSRDICQRGTSLTIQCQVDSQVTMMFWYRQQPGQSLTLIATANQGSEATYESGFVIDKFPISRPNLTFSTLTVSNMSPEDSSIYLCSGEEDGSYTFGSGTRLTVV.